These 27 T cell receptor beta chains share one sample of origin, sequenced in a study of cytomegalovirus exposure and HLA in healthy donors. A multiplex PCR was run with 60 Vbeta primers and 13 Jbeta primers. The method was immunoSEQ multiplex PCR; TCRdb's version includes in-frame clones alone and lacks a portion of them. This table has 45,000 to 65,000 clones, approximately 80% appearing once. The sequenced sample was PBMCs. The origin of the receptors is a woman aged 35 to 49 in good health and CMV-seropositive.

V usage is TRBV5-4 and J usage is TRBJ1-2; 7 bases are a match to TRBD1. Germline assignment: CDR1 SGHNT and CDR2 YYREEE (reference sequence). Trimming removed 4 bases from V and 0 bases from J; junction bases left unmatched: 6. The CDR3 is made up of 15 amino acids. The CDR3 nucleotides are TGTGCCAGCAGCGCGCCGGGACAGTCTAACTATGGCTACACCTTC. Amino acid sequence: CASSAPGQSNYGYTF. Full variable domain (rest looked up from reference TRBV5-4 and TRBJ1-2): ETGVTQSPTHLIKTRGQQVTLRCSSQSGHNTVSWYQQALGQGPQFIFQYYREEENGRGNFPPRFSGLQFPNYSSELNVNALELDDSALYLCASSAPGQSNYGYTFGSGTRLTVV.

The chain links TRBV14 to TRBJ2-7; D is uncertain. The V and J ends lost 3 bases and 5 bases respectively, with 14 bases between them. CDR3 length: 14 residues. CDR1 is SGHDN, CDR2 FVKESK, per germline. The CDR3 region has the DNA TGTGCCAGCAGCCAGACCCTAGTCCGTGACGAGCAGTACTTC. Translation gives CASSQTLVRDEQYF.

V and J are TRBV4-1 and TRBJ2-2; no firm D call. V was pared by 6 bases and J by 4 bases, with 9 bases between. The CDR3 contains 13 residues. The V gene's germline CDR1 is MGHRA and CDR2 YSYEKL. CDR3 nucleotides: TGCGCCAGCAGTCCTCACGGCACCGGGGAGCTGTTTTTT. This encodes CASSPHGTGELFF.

The rearrangement links TRBV4-1 to TRBJ1-2; D possibly corresponds to TRBD1 (5 bases). CDR1 MGHRA and CDR2 YSYEKL come from the germline V gene. The V end was cut by 0 bases, the J end by 2 bases, with 10 bases between. CDR3 length equals 15 residues. CDR3 sequence: CASSQDGAGNYGYTF. CDR3 bases: TGCGCCAGCAGCCAAGATGGGGCAGGGAACTATGGCTACACCTTC.

There are a few counts of this clone. This chain links TRBV7-9 with TRBJ2-1, with a possible D match to TRBD1 (6 bases). This CDR3 spans 15 amino acids. CDR1 is SEHNR and CDR2 is FQNEAQ in the germline V gene (reference sequence). Deletions cut 1 base from V and 12 bases from J, with 19 bases between. CDR3 in DNA: TGTGCCAGCAGCTTAGTAGACAGGTTTGGGACGGGGCAGTTCTTC. It translates to CASSLVDRFGTGQFF.

The chain carries TRBV19 and TRBJ1-2, with 7 bases lining up with TRBD1. Germline V gene sequence: CDR1 LNHDA, CDR2 SQIVND (reference sequence). J gave up 4 bases and V 7 bases, and 6 bases lay outside the gene matches. This CDR3 has 13 amino acids. The DNA for the CDR3 is TGTGCCAGTAACCTTGACAGGGCCTATGGCTACACCTTC. It is translated as CASNLDRAYGYTF.

This clone was seen only once. The junction departs from the called germline gene at one end, perhaps through a read error. The chain recombines TRBV7-7 with TRBJ2-7; no clear D. The CDR3 loop spans 14 amino acids. Germline V gene data show CDR1 as SSHAT and CDR2 as FNYEAQ (reference sequence). The CDR3 loop is CASSPHQDSYEQYF. In DNA form, the CDR3 reads TGTGCTAGCAGCCCACACCAAGACTCCTACGAGCAGTACTTC.

This sequence joins TRBV30 and TRBJ1-5, with D maybe TRBD1 (5 bases). Germline lookup yields CDR1 GTSNPN and CDR2 SVGIG (reference sequence). Trimming pared 3 bases from V and 0 bases from J, leaving 15 bases between. The CDR3 totals 16 residues. The DNA for the CDR3 is TGTGCCTGGAGGGGGCAGGGAACAGGTAGCAATCAGCCCCAGCATTTT. It encodes CAWRGQGTGSNQPQHF.

The rearrangement uses TRBV27 and TRBJ2-7, with 8 bases lining up with TRBD1. The length of the CDR3 is 15 residues. The V and J ends lost 8 bases and 2 bases, in that order; junction bases with no gene match: 11. Germline V gene lookup returns CDR1 MNHEY and CDR2 SMNVEV (reference sequence). CDR3 amino acids: CASSKSTGGPYEQYF. CDR3 in DNA: TGTGCCAGCTCGAAATCAACAGGGGGTCCCTACGAGCAGTACTTC.

This rearrangement joins TRBV7-2 to TRBJ1-6, with a weak D call TRBD1 (5 bases). The V end lost 1 base, the J end lost 9 bases, and 13 bases lay between the germline ends. Germline loops: CDR1 SGHTA, CDR2 FQGNSA. This CDR3 is built from 15 residues. The CDR3 protein is CASSLVPRESSPLHF. CDR3 sequence (DNA): TGTGCCAGCAGCTTAGTGCCCAGGGAAAGTTCACCCCTCCACTTT.

The genes are TRBV7-3 and TRBJ2-2; TRBD2 matches 7 bases. The CDR3 totals 14 residues. Germline-derived CDR1 and CDR2 are SGHTA and FQGTGA. J was trimmed by 4 bases and V by 1 base; bases with no gene match: 0. The CDR3 coding sequence is TGTGCCAGCAGCTTAAGGGGGGGCACCGGGGAGCTGTTTTTT. This sequence encodes CASSLRGGTGELFF.

V usage is TRBV6-1 and J usage is TRBJ1-2; D is ambiguous. Trimming removed 3 bases at V and 7 bases at J, with 9 bases between. Germline CDR1 reads MNHNS; CDR2 reads SASEGT. The CDR3 sequence is 12 residues long. The CDR3 DNA reads TGTGCCAGCAGTGACGGGGTAGGTGGCTACACCTTC. It codes for CASSDGVGGYTF.

The chain combines TRBV7-2 with TRBJ1-2, with D unclear. The ends were cut back, 1 base at V and 6 bases at J, with 9 bases in the middle. Germline V lookup: CDR1 SGHTA, CDR2 FQGNSA. The CDR3 totals 13 residues. This CDR3 is CASSLVLVDGYTF. CDR3 in DNA: TGTGCCAGCAGCTTAGTCTTGGTAGATGGCTACACCTTC.

This chain links TRBV11-3 with TRBJ2-7; D gene uncertain. Trimming removed 3 bases at V and 5 bases at J, with 11 bases between. There are 13 residues in the CDR3. The germline gives CDR1 SGHNT, CDR2 YENEEA. This CDR3 reads CASSLELRDEQYF. CDR3 sequence (DNA): TGTGCCAGCAGCTTGGAACTACGGGACGAGCAGTACTTC.

The chain uses TRBV2 and TRBJ2-1, with a weak D call TRBD1 (6 bases). The ends were cut back, 10 bases at V and 5 bases at J, with 15 bases in the middle. Germline loops: CDR1 SNHLY, CDR2 FYNNEI. This CDR3 contains 13 residues. The CDR3 DNA reads TGTGCCATCCTTAACACAGGGAACAATGAGCAGTTCTTC. Translation: CAILNTGNNEQFF.

V gene TRBV5-4 combines with J gene TRBJ2-1; 8 positions agree with TRBD2. The germline V gene has CDR1 SGHNT and CDR2 YYREEE (reference sequence). This CDR3 is 15 amino acids long. V lost 4 bases and J lost 6; bases outside the gene matches: 9. The CDR3 sequence is CASSPFRSGSNEQFF. CDR3 nucleotide sequence: TGTGCCAGCAGCCCATTTCGGAGCGGGAGCAATGAGCAGTTCTTC.

This sequence joins TRBV28 and TRBJ2-7; perhaps TRBD1 as D (5 bases). The length of the CDR3 is 13 residues. V lost 6 bases, J lost 2 bases, and 11 bases lay in between. In germline, CDR1 is MDHEN, CDR2 SYDVKM. The CDR3 reads CASSRTGPYEQYF. The CDR3 DNA reads as TGTGCCAGCAGCCGAACAGGACCCTACGAGCAGTACTTC.

V gene TRBV30 combines with J gene TRBJ2-1; 8 bases align to TRBD1. Germline loops: CDR1 GTSNPN, CDR2 SVGIG (reference sequence). This CDR3 is built from 13 residues. V was pared by 0 bases and J by 10 bases, with 5 bases of the junction left unmatched. CDR3 nucleotides: TGTGCCTGGAGTGTGACAGGGGCGCGAGAGCAGTTCTTC. This gives the protein CAWSVTGAREQFF.

This clone turned up a few times. The chain couples TRBV6-1 to TRBJ2-5; 8 bases map to TRBD2. Germline-derived CDR1 and CDR2 are MNHNS and SASEGT. The CDR3 covers 15 residues. Germline trimming cut 6 bases from V and 5 bases from J; bases unmatched to any gene: 11. Written as DNA, the CDR3 is TGTGCCAGCAGCGTTCACAGGACGGGGGGGGAGACCCAGTACTTC. Residues: CASSVHRTGGETQYF.

This chain links TRBV7-9 with TRBJ2-7; TRBD1 matches at 7 bases. The CDR3 is made up of 16 amino acids. CDR1 is SEHNR and CDR2 is FQNEAQ in the germline V gene (reference sequence). V lost 1 base, J lost 1 base, and 7 bases stayed unmatched. The CDR3 DNA reads TGTGCCAGCAGCTTAGTCAAAGGGGGCTTTTCCTACGAGCAGTACTTC. It translates to CASSLVKGGFSYEQYF.

The genes are TRBV7-8 and TRBJ2-5; 7 positions match TRBD2. This CDR3 is built from 14 residues. Trimming removed 2 bases from V and 7 bases from J; junction bases left unmatched: 7. Germline CDR1 is SGHVS and CDR2 is FQNEAQ. The CDR3 region is CASSLYGLEATQYF. The CDR3 DNA reads TGTGCCAGCAGCTTATATGGACTAGAGGCGACCCAGTACTTC.

V is TRBV7-2 and J is TRBJ1-6; 9 nucleotides agree with TRBD1. The CDR3 loop spans 14 amino acids. Germline V gene sequence: CDR1 SGHTA, CDR2 FQGNSA. The ends lost 0 bases at V and 12 bases at J; junction bases unmatched: 3. CDR3 region: CASSLAGQGEPLHF. The CDR3 nucleotides are TGTGCCAGCAGCTTAGCGGGACAGGGAGAACCCCTCCACTTT.

The chain is built from TRBV6-1 and TRBJ2-5; 7 bases are a match to TRBD2. The CDR3 has 13 amino acids. V gave up 4 bases and J gave up 5 bases; unmatched junction bases: 4. CDR1 and CDR2 from the germline V gene are MNHNS and SASEGT. This CDR3 reads CASSVPGGETQYF. The CDR3 DNA reads TGTGCCAGCAGTGTCCCCGGGGGGGAGACCCAGTACTTC.

The J gene is TRBJ1-2, the V gene TRBV18, with TRBD1 matching 7 bases. V dropped 6 bases and J dropped 12; count of bases not matched to a gene: 13. The CDR3 has 13 amino acids. Germline loops: CDR1 KGHSH, CDR2 LQKENI. DNA of the CDR3: TGTGCCAGCTCGCCCGCTACAGGGGAGAAGAACACCTTC. It specifies CASSPATGEKNTF.

The chain is built from TRBV19 and TRBJ1-1, with D uncertain. With 1 base removed from V and 4 bases from J, the gap between germline ends came to 13 bases. The germline gives CDR1 LNHDA, CDR2 SQIVND (reference sequence). This CDR3 has 15 amino acids. CDR3 sequence (DNA): TGTGCCAGTAGTATAGGGTTATTGGGAGGCACTGAAGCTTTCTTT. Translated: CASSIGLLGGTEAFF.

The chain has TRBV6-6 and TRBJ1-2, with D unclear. This CDR3 is built from 12 residues. Per the germline V gene, CDR1 is MNHNY and CDR2 is SVGAGI (reference sequence). The ends were cut back, 6 bases at V and 3 bases at J, with 8 bases in the middle. CDR3 region: CASRNSHYGYTF. Here the CDR3 DNA reads TGTGCCAGCAGAAACTCTCACTATGGCTACACCTTC.

V and J are TRBV5-4 and TRBJ2-1; perhaps TRBD1 as D (5 bases). V gave up 0 bases and J gave up 5 bases, with 12 bases separating them. Germline V CDR1 and CDR2: SGHNT, YYREEE (reference sequence). This CDR3 region has 15 residues. CDR3 coding DNA: TGTGCCAGCAGCTTGGTAGGGGTTCTTAACAATGAGCAGTTCTTC. It encodes CASSLVGVLNNEQFF. Variable domain in full (rest from reference TRBV5-4 and TRBJ2-1): ETGVTQSPTHLIKTRGQQVTLRCSSQSGHNTVSWYQQALGQGPQFIFQYYREEENGRGNFPPRFSGLQFPNYSSELNVNALELDDSALYLCASSLVGVLNNEQFFGPGTRLTVL.